The next 13 T cell receptor beta chains were all read from a single sample in a study of beta chain features in type 1 diabetes. Overall study findings and caveats: Among patients with Type 1 diabetes, TCRB CDR3s were moderately but significantly shorter in every one of the four CD4+ subsets.

Expressed TCRB transcripts were sequenced after all isolated RNA was converted to cDNA. Assay used: immunoSEQ multiplex PCR; TCRdb lists only in-frame clones, some missing. The sample has tens of thousands of clones; more than 45% are singletons. The antigens these receptors bind are not known. Specimen: stem cell memory CD4+ T cells from blood. The source is a man between 18 and 29 years old with type 1 diabetes.

This clone has only a few counts. This sequence joins TRBV11-2 and TRBJ2-7, with a possible D match to TRBD1 (6 bases). CDR1 is SGHAT, CDR2 FQNNGV, per germline. CDR3 length: 14 residues. V lost 5 bases to trimming and J lost 3 bases, with 14 bases between them. The CDR3 region is CASSVDRTLYEQYF. Written as DNA, the CDR3 is TGTGCCAGCAGCGTCGACAGGACACTCTACGAGCAGTACTTC.

Turning to this clone: The junction shows a germline mismatch at one end, possibly a read error. The V gene is TRBV5-1, the J gene TRBJ1-6; no firm D call. Germline V gene lookup returns CDR1 SGHRS and CDR2 YFSETQ. The CDR3 covers 13 residues. CDR3 amino acids: CASSLEQNSPLHF. Here the CDR3 DNA reads TGCGCCAGCAGCTTGGAACAGAATTCGCCCCTCCACTTT.

CDR3 nucleotide sequence: TGTGCCAGCAGCTCGTACTTAAGAGGGACCGGGGAGCTGTTTTTT. It translates to CASSSYLRGTGELFF. This chain uses TRBV7-2 with TRBJ2-2; perhaps TRBD2 as D (5 bases). With 4 bases removed from V and 5 bases from J, the gap between germline ends came to 14 bases. Germline V lookup: CDR1 SGHTA, CDR2 FQGNSA. This CDR3 region has 15 residues.

This clone was seen only a few times. CDR3 nucleotide sequence: TGTGCCAGCAGTTCGGCAGGTCCGCCAGATACGCAGTATTTT. This codes for CASSSAGPPDTQYF. The V gene is TRBV28, the J gene TRBJ2-3; D gene uncertain. Germline V gene data show CDR1 as MDHEN and CDR2 as SYDVKM. This CDR3 is built from 14 residues. V dropped 4 bases and J dropped 4 bases, with 12 bases sitting between them.

The J gene is TRBJ2-1, the V gene TRBV7-2; 7 bases are a match to TRBD2. The CDR3 length is 16 residues. Trimming removed 2 bases from V and 3 bases from J; junction bases left unmatched: 7. Germline V CDR1 and CDR2: SGHTA, FQGNSA. The CDR3 DNA is TGTGCCAGCAGCTTATTTACGGGACTACTCTACAATGAGCAGTTCTTC. Translated, it gives CASSLFTGLLYNEQFF.

This clone has only a few counts. The V and J genes are TRBV18 and TRBJ2-2, with 7 bases that match TRBD1. V dropped 4 bases and J dropped 6; count of bases not matched to a gene: 8. This CDR3 is built from 15 residues. CDR1 is KGHSH, CDR2 LQKENI, per germline. The chain's CDR3 is CASSQDVGTAGELFF. CDR3 nucleotides: TGTGCCAGCTCACAGGACGTGGGGACAGCCGGGGAGCTGTTTTTT.

DNA of the CDR3: TGTGCTAGTGGTTTTGGGCTTCCGAACACCGGGGAGCTGTTTTTT. Its protein is CASGFGLPNTGELFF. The genes are TRBV12-5 and TRBJ2-2; D is uncertain. V lost 3 bases to trimming and J lost 0 bases, with 8 bases between them. The CDR3 loop spans 15 amino acids. CDR1 is LGHNT and CDR2 is FRNRAP in the germline V gene.

CDR3 amino acids: CASSDQTGRYYQPQHF. CDR3 in DNA: TGTGCCAGCAGCGACCAGACAGGGAGGTATTATCAGCCCCAGCATTTT. The chain links TRBV6-6 to TRBJ1-5, with 7 nucleotides matching TRBD1. Germline-derived CDR1 and CDR2 are MNHNY and SVGAGI (reference sequence). CDR3 length equals 16 residues. V shed 6 bases, J shed 5 bases, and the junction held 13 bases outside the gene matches.

This chain uses TRBV5-1 with TRBJ2-7, with 7 bases that match TRBD2. CDR3 size: 16 residues. Germline lookup yields CDR1 SGHRS and CDR2 YFSETQ. V lost 4 bases to trimming and J lost 4 bases; unmatched junction nucleotides: 14. The CDR3 protein is CASSLGVVAGKYEQYF. The CDR3 DNA reads as TGCGCCAGCAGCCTCGGTGTGGTAGCGGGCAAGTACGAGCAGTACTTC.

The chain links TRBV7-2 to TRBJ2-5; 13 bases are a match to TRBD2. With the DNA end fitting TRBJ2-7 better, the J assignment may be wrong. Germline CDR1 SGHTA, CDR2 FQGNSA. The CDR3 covers 16 residues. The CDR3 region has the DNA TGTGCCAGCAGCTTAAGGGGGACTAGCGGGGCCTACGAGCAGTACTTC. Amino acids: CASSLRGTSGAYEQYF.

The chain uses TRBV29-1 and TRBJ2-4; tentatively, D is TRBD2 (5 bases). The germline CDR1 and CDR2 sequences are SQVTM and ANQGSEA. CDR3 length: 15 amino acids. Deletions cut 2 bases from V and 4 bases from J, with 15 bases between. The CDR3 bases are TGCAGCGTTGAATTAGGAGGACTCAGGAAAAACATTCAGTACTTC. Protein: CSVELGGLRKNIQYF.

This clone was detected only once. V and J are TRBV30 and TRBJ2-2; D might be TRBD2 (5 bases). Trimming left V 1 base short and J 10 bases short, with 13 bases between. Germline V gene data show CDR1 as GTSNPN and CDR2 as SVGIG (reference sequence). CDR3 length equals 13 residues. CDR3 sequence: CAWSGLAGKELFF. The DNA of the CDR3 is TGTGCCTGGAGTGGCCTGGCGGGCAAGGAGCTGTTTTTT.

The gene calls are TRBV6-5 and TRBJ2-7, with D tentatively TRBD1 (6 bases). Trimming pared 7 bases from V and 6 bases from J, leaving 10 bases between. Germline loops: CDR1 MNHEY, CDR2 SVGAGI. The CDR3 has 11 amino acids. The CDR3 region is CASTGGVEQYF. DNA for the CDR3: TGTGCCAGCACTGGGGGCGTCGAGCAGTACTTC.